The 22 T cell receptor beta chains below come from one sample, sequenced in a study of T cell responses to AZD1222 COVID-19 vaccine. Assay: immunoSEQ multiplex PCR; the TCRdb copy retains only in-frame clones and omits some. The repertoire consists of 84,000 or so clones, with 70% to 90% occurring once and the leading ten covering more than 1.3%. The sequences come from peripheral blood, collected on day 0 of AZD1222 vaccination. The receptors were sampled from an adult in good health.

V usage is TRBV27 and J usage is TRBJ1-1; TRBD1 agrees at 10 bases. Germline trimming cut 2 bases from V and 4 bases from J; bases unmatched to any gene: 4. The CDR3 covers 15 residues. Looked up from germline, CDR1 is MNHEY and CDR2 is SMNVEV (reference sequence). This CDR3 is CASSLTRTGGTEAFF. The CDR3 nucleotides are TGTGCCAGCAGTTTAACCAGGACAGGGGGCACTGAAGCTTTCTTT.

The rearrangement links TRBV6-2 or TRBV6-3 to TRBJ1-1; tentatively, D is TRBD1 (5 bases). V was pared by 6 bases and J by 3 bases, with 11 bases between. The V gene's germline CDR1 is MNHEY and CDR2 SVGEGT. The CDR3 extends over 13 amino acids. CDR3 sequence reads: CASSLQGHTEAFF. The CDR3 nucleotides read TGTGCCAGCAGCCTCCAGGGACACACTGAAGCTTTCTTT.

The CDR3 loop is CAWSVGSSYNEQFF. CDR3 DNA: TGTGCCTGGAGTGTAGGGAGTTCCTACAATGAGCAGTTCTTC. The V call is TRBV30, the J call TRBJ2-1, with D possibly matching TRBD2 (5 bases). Germline V gene sequence: CDR1 GTSNPN, CDR2 SVGIG (reference sequence). V lost 0 bases and J lost 1, with 7 bases in between. The CDR3 is 14 amino acids. Variable domain in full (rest from reference TRBV30 and TRBJ2-1): SQTIHQWPATLVQPVGSPLSLECTVEGTSNPNLYWYRQAAGRGLQLLFYSVGIGQISSEVPQNLSASRPQDRQFILSSKKLLLSDSGFYLCAWSVGSSYNEQFFGPGTRLTVL.

The rearrangement uses TRBV7-8 and TRBJ1-6; D not resolved. Trimming left V 4 bases short and J 8 bases short, with 9 bases between. CDR1 and CDR2 (germline): SGHVS, FQNEAQ. The CDR3 covers 13 residues. CDR3 sequence reads: CASSSIDDSPLHF. The CDR3 DNA reads TGTGCCAGCAGCTCGATCGATGATTCACCCCTCCACTTT.

Of note for this clone: Other nucleotide sequences from this sample produce the same CDR3. The chain uses TRBV6-2 or TRBV6-3 and TRBJ1-2; TRBD1 is a possible D gene (5 bases). This CDR3 has 13 amino acids. Germline assignment: CDR1 MNHEY and CDR2 SVGEGT. V lost 2 bases, J lost 2 bases, and 6 bases lay in between. CDR3 in amino acids: CASSYRDNYGYTF. In DNA, the CDR3 is TGTGCCAGCAGTTACAGGGACAACTATGGCTACACCTTC.

The genes are TRBV14 and TRBJ2-1, with TRBD2 matching over 9 bases. Germline values: CDR1 SGHDN, CDR2 FVKESK. The V and J ends lost 6 bases and 13 bases, in that order; junction bases with no gene match: 16. The CDR3 length is 15 residues. CDR3 residues: CASSLIAGEILGQFF. CDR3 coding DNA: TGTGCCAGCAGTCTGATAGCGGGAGAAATATTGGGTCAGTTCTTC. Full variable domain (remainder filled in from reference TRBV14 and TRBJ2-1): EAGVTQFPSHSVIEKGQTVTLRCDPISGHDNLYWYRRVMGKEIKFLLHFVKESKQDESGMPNNRFLAERTGGTYSTLKVQPAELEDSGVYFCASSLIAGEILGQFFGPGTRLTVL.

The V and J genes are TRBV6-5 and TRBJ2-7; perhaps TRBD2 as D (5 bases). Germline values: CDR1 MNHEY, CDR2 SVGAGI. The V and J ends lost 8 bases and 0 bases respectively, with 17 bases between them. The CDR3 totals 15 residues. The DNA for the CDR3 is TGTGCCAGCCATTGGGATATCGGGGACTCCTACGAGCAGTACTTC. This sequence encodes CASHWDIGDSYEQYF.

V gene TRBV3-1 (or the pseudogene TRBV3-2) combines with J gene TRBJ1-2; the D is unclear. CDR1 is LGHDT and CDR2 is YNNKEL in the germline V gene (reference sequence). Trimming stripped 3 bases from V and 2 bases from J, with 16 bases between. The CDR3 is made up of 16 amino acids. CDR3 in DNA: TGTGCCAGCAGCCACGAGTCCGGGGTTAGAAACTATGGCTACACCTTC. Its translation is CASSHESGVRNYGYTF.

The CDR3 coding sequence is TGTGCCAGCAGCACGCGGGTTATAGTTAATGAGCAGTTCTTC. Protein product: CASSTRVIVNEQFF. V gene TRBV4-2 combines with J gene TRBJ2-1; possibly TRBD2 for D (5 bases). With 5 bases removed from V and 7 bases from J, the gap between germline ends came to 15 bases. The length of the CDR3 is 14 residues. The germline V gene encodes CDR1 LGHNA and CDR2 YNFKEQ.

The V and J genes are TRBV5-1 and TRBJ1-1; 7 nucleotides align to TRBD1. This CDR3 spans 16 amino acids. The junction had 9 bases not matched to a gene; V was cut back by 4 bases and J by 0 bases. Per the germline V gene, CDR1 is SGHRS and CDR2 is YFSETQ. The CDR3 region has the DNA TGCGCCAGCAGCCCTACCGTACAGGGGATGAACACTGAAGCTTTCTTT. Its protein is CASSPTVQGMNTEAFF.

The V and J genes are TRBV18 and TRBJ2-7; 7 positions match TRBD1. The junction had 3 bases not matched to a gene; V was cut back by 4 bases and J by 0 bases. Germline lookup yields CDR1 KGHSH and CDR2 LQKENI. This CDR3 is 14 amino acids long. CDR3 sequence (DNA): TGTGCCAGCTCACGGGACAGAAACTCCTACGAGCAGTACTTC. Translated, it gives CASSRDRNSYEQYF.

The V call is TRBV11-2, the J call TRBJ2-1, with D unclear. From germline, CDR1 is SGHAT and CDR2 FQNNGV. V dropped 5 bases and J dropped 4 bases, with 6 bases sitting between them. The CDR3 runs 12 residues. In nucleotides, the CDR3 is TGTGCCAGCAGCCCAGTATACAATGAGCAGTTCTTC. It translates to CASSPVYNEQFF.

The J gene is TRBJ2-1, the V gene TRBV29-1; TRBD2 agrees at 15 bases. Germline CDR1 reads SQVTM; CDR2 reads ANQGSEA. J was trimmed by 7 bases and V by 7 bases; bases with no gene match: 5. This CDR3 spans 14 amino acids. The CDR3: CSGTSGRAGNEQFF. DNA for the CDR3: TGCAGCGGGACTAGCGGGAGGGCAGGGAATGAGCAGTTCTTC.

The chain links TRBV6-1 to TRBJ2-7; TRBD2 matches 8 bases. Germline CDR1 is MNHNS and CDR2 is SASEGT. There are 16 residues in the CDR3. J lost 2 bases, V lost 4 bases, and 10 bases had no gene match. The CDR3 DNA reads TGTGCCAGCAGTGGGCCCAGGAGCGGGGGCGCCTACGAGCAGTACTTC. Residues: CASSGPRSGGAYEQYF.

This chain uses TRBV18 with TRBJ2-3; the D is unclear. Germline values: CDR1 KGHSH, CDR2 LQKENI. This CDR3 has 16 amino acids. Trimming shortened V by 2 bases and J by 4 bases, and 16 bases separated the two germline ends. This CDR3 is CASSPAASALADTQYF. The CDR3 DNA sequence: TGTGCCAGCTCACCAGCAGCGAGTGCCCTGGCAGATACGCAGTATTTT.

The V and J genes are TRBV6-2 or TRBV6-3 and TRBJ1-2, with unresolved D. V lost 6 bases and J lost 3, with 26 bases in between. CDR3 size: 18 residues. Germline lookup yields CDR1 MNHEY and CDR2 SVGEGT. The CDR3 loop is CASSDLNFFRASDYGYTF. The CDR3, as DNA: TGTGCCAGCAGCGATTTAAATTTTTTTAGGGCCTCCGACTATGGCTACACCTTC.

V gene TRBV19 combines with J gene TRBJ2-1, with TRBD2 matching 13 bases. The CDR3 length is 17 residues. V dropped 8 bases and J dropped 0; count of bases not matched to a gene: 7. Germline V gene data show CDR1 as LNHDA and CDR2 as SQIVND (reference sequence). CDR3 sequence: CASSLGTSGTSYNEQFF. Written as DNA, the CDR3 is TGTGCCAGTTCGTTGGGGACTAGCGGGACCTCCTACAATGAGCAGTTCTTC.

This clone was picked up many times. CDR3 nucleotides: TGTGCCAGCAGCCCGGGACAGGGGAAGTTGTCGGGCTACACCTTC. Protein product: CASSPGQGKLSGYTF. The chain joins TRBV14 to TRBJ1-2; the match to TRBD1 covers 10 bases. CDR1 and CDR2 (germline): SGHDN, FVKESK. The CDR3 has 15 residues. After removal of 4 bases from V and 8 bases from J, the junction contained 10 bases not matched to a gene.

The genes are TRBV28 and TRBJ2-2, with 8 positions matching TRBD1. The V segment lost 3 bases and the J segment 2 bases; nucleotides outside the gene matches: 5. This CDR3 has 16 amino acids. The germline gives CDR1 MDHEN, CDR2 SYDVKM. The CDR3 reads CASSLAAGGNTGELFF. The CDR3 DNA reads as TGTGCCAGCAGTTTGGCGGCAGGGGGCAACACCGGGGAGCTGTTTTTT.

This sequence joins TRBV2 and TRBJ2-7, with D maybe TRBD2 (6 bases). CDR1 is SNHLY and CDR2 is FYNNEI in the germline V gene. This CDR3 is built from 13 residues. The ends were cut back, 4 bases at V and 6 bases at J, with 13 bases in the middle. CDR3 sequence: CASSAPFSGEQYF. CDR3 sequence (DNA): TGTGCCAGCAGTGCCCCCTTTAGCGGCGAGCAGTACTTC.

The genes are TRBV6-5 and TRBJ2-1, with TRBD2 matching 11 bases. J gave up 5 bases and V 6 bases, and 6 bases lay outside the gene matches. CDR3 length: 15 residues. From germline, CDR1 is MNHEY and CDR2 SVGAGI. The CDR3 nucleotides read TGTGCCAGCAGGTCGGGACTAGCGGTGAACAATGAGCAGTTCTTC. Its protein product is CASRSGLAVNNEQFF.

V gene TRBV27 combines with J gene TRBJ1-5; 8 bases match TRBD1. The V segment lost 6 bases and the J segment 0 bases; nucleotides outside the gene matches: 10. There are 17 residues in the CDR3. The germline gives CDR1 MNHEY, CDR2 SMNVEV (reference sequence). CDR3 coding DNA: TGTGCCAGCAGGACCCTCGGACAGGGCAATAGCAATCAGCCCCAGCATTTT. Amino acids: CASRTLGQGNSNQPQHF.